One sample yielded the 32 T cell receptor beta chains listed below, sequenced in a study of a mutant IDH1 vaccine in newly diagnosed glioma. No cognate antigen is known for these TCRs. Profiled with immunoSEQ multiplex PCR; TCRdb holds only in-frame clones, not every one. The data contain 110,000 or so clones, 90% of them singletons. Stated time point: week 11, during vaccination. Vaccine doses each comprised 300 ug of mutant IDH1 20-mer peptide, with topical imiquimod. The material sequenced was PBMCs, taken from a glioma patient whose treatment included an IDH1 peptide vaccine. These receptors were collected from a woman in her 50s with glioma.

This clone was counted a few times. The chain employs TRBV6-4 and TRBJ1-5; D is possibly TRBD1 (6 bases). This CDR3 spans 15 amino acids. Per germline, CDR1 MRHNA and CDR2 SNTAGT. V lost 2 bases and J 3 bases, leaving 11 bases between the germline ends. The CDR3 sequence is CASSDGTSPNQPQHF. CDR3 in DNA: TGTGCCAGCAGTGACGGGACAAGCCCCAATCAGCCCCAGCATTTT.

The rearrangement links TRBV5-1 to TRBJ2-4, with TRBD1 matching 10 bases. This CDR3 region has 14 residues. V trimming: 2 bases; J trimming: 7 bases; junction bases outside the gene matches: 3. Germline CDR1 is SGHRS and CDR2 is YFSETQ. CDR3 loop: CASSFGQGGNIQYF. CDR3 DNA sequence: TGCGCCAGCAGCTTCGGACAGGGGGGGAACATTCAGTACTTC.

The chain combines TRBV4-1 with TRBJ1-4; tentative D call: TRBD1 (6 bases). V shed 6 bases and J shed 8 bases, with 19 bases lying between them. The CDR3 length is 15 residues. Germline CDR1 reads MGHRA; CDR2 reads YSYEKL. This CDR3 reads CASRKGRAGEEKLFF. The CDR3 region has the DNA TGCGCCAGCAGAAAGGGACGGGCAGGGGAAGAAAAACTGTTTTTT.

This clone came up once. The chain couples TRBV5-5 to TRBJ2-1; 10 bases agree with TRBD2. Germline V lookup: CDR1 SGHKS, CDR2 YYEKEE (reference sequence). The CDR3 has 14 amino acids. Trimming removed 3 bases from V and 10 bases from J; junction bases left unmatched: 7. CDR3 loop: CASSSAGGPREQFF. Here the CDR3 DNA reads TGTGCCAGCAGCTCAGCGGGAGGGCCGAGAGAGCAGTTCTTC.

The rearrangement links TRBV5-1 to TRBJ2-2, with D maybe TRBD1 (5 bases). The CDR3 runs to 14 residues. V lost 5 bases, J lost 1 base, and 9 bases lay in between. CDR1 and CDR2 from the germline V gene are SGHRS and YFSETQ. The CDR3 region has the DNA TGCGCCAGCAGAGAGCAGGGGAACACCGGGGAGCTGTTTTTT. This sequence encodes CASREQGNTGELFF.

The V gene is TRBV7-9, the J gene TRBJ2-1; D is uncertain. CDR1 is SEHNR, CDR2 FQNEAQ, per germline (reference sequence). The CDR3 extends over 14 amino acids. Trimming left V 1 base short and J 2 bases short, with 6 bases between. The CDR3 coding sequence is TGTGCCAGCAGCTTAGATGCGGCCTACAATGAGCAGTTCTTC. It codes for CASSLDAAYNEQFF.

The chain couples TRBV28 to TRBJ2-3, with 11 nucleotides matching TRBD1. This CDR3 region has 16 residues. CDR1 and CDR2 (germline): MDHEN, SYDVKM. Germline trimming cut 3 bases from V and 3 bases from J; bases unmatched to any gene: 5. CDR3 residues: CASSFPGTGGTDTQYF. CDR3 bases: TGTGCCAGCAGTTTCCCCGGGACAGGGGGGACAGATACGCAGTATTTT.

The rearrangement joins TRBV9 to TRBJ2-7; possible D gene TRBD1, 6 bases. Germline lookup yields CDR1 SGDLS and CDR2 YYNGEE. The CDR3 has 13 residues. Trimming left V 4 bases short and J 2 bases short, with 10 bases between. CDR3 in amino acids: CASSLGATYEQYF. The CDR3 DNA follows: TGTGCCAGCAGCCTGGGGGCAACCTACGAGCAGTACTTC.

This chain links TRBV25-1 with TRBJ2-4; no firm D call. This CDR3 is 13 amino acids long. V lost 4 bases and J 7 bases, leaving 11 bases between the germline ends. Germline assignment: CDR1 MGHDK and CDR2 SYGVNS. The CDR3 loop is CASSAGSPNIQYF. The CDR3, as DNA: TGTGCCAGCAGTGCCGGCTCCCCTAACATTCAGTACTTC.

J is TRBJ2-5 and V is TRBV9, with D perhaps matching TRBD2 (5 bases). Germline V lookup: CDR1 SGDLS, CDR2 YYNGEE. The CDR3 extends over 14 amino acids. Trimming took off 0 bases at V and 4 bases at J, with 10 bases between the two ends. This chain's CDR3 is CASSVATSGETQYF. For the CDR3, the DNA is TGTGCCAGCAGCGTAGCTACTAGTGGAGAGACCCAGTACTTC.

The sample holds one count of this clone. The V call is TRBV14, the J call TRBJ2-5, with D maybe TRBD1 (5 bases). Germline V gene sequence: CDR1 SGHDN, CDR2 FVKESK. V was cut by 1 base and J by 6 bases, with 6 bases left in between. The CDR3 length is 12 residues. The CDR3 coding sequence is TGTGCCAGCAGCCAAGGACAGCAGACCCAGTACTTC. Its translation: CASSQGQQTQYF.

This clone was detected once. The rearrangement joins TRBV7-2 to TRBJ1-5, with TRBD1 identical over 8 bases. CDR3 length equals 15 residues. CDR1 and CDR2 from the germline V gene are SGHTA and FQGNSA. Losses at the gene ends were 5 bases for V and 1 base for J; bases not matched to a gene: 4. DNA for the CDR3: TGTGCCAGCAGCCCCCGGACAGGGAGCAATCAGCCCCAGCATTTT. This encodes CASSPRTGSNQPQHF.

The rearrangement links TRBV19 to TRBJ1-5; 9 nucleotides match TRBD1. The CDR3 is 17 residues long. Germline V gene sequence: CDR1 LNHDA, CDR2 SQIVND (reference sequence). V lost 4 bases, J lost 7 bases, and 14 bases stayed unmatched. The CDR3 is CASSTGTGRLPFQPQHF. As DNA, the CDR3 is TGTGCCAGTAGTACGGGGACAGGGCGACTCCCATTCCAGCCCCAGCATTTT.

The J gene is TRBJ2-7, the V gene TRBV4-1; D may correspond to TRBD1 or TRBD2 (5 bases each). The V and J ends lost 0 bases and 6 bases respectively, with 21 bases between them. The CDR3 is made up of 17 amino acids. Germline V lookup: CDR1 MGHRA, CDR2 YSYEKL. CDR3 coding DNA: TGCGCCAGCAGCCAAGATCTACCCCTCGGCAGGGCGGGCGAGCAGTACTTC. It is translated as CASSQDLPLGRAGEQYF.

This chain links TRBV6-5 with TRBJ2-7; no reliable D call. Germline values: CDR1 MNHEY, CDR2 SVGAGI. The CDR3 has 13 residues. The V end lost 0 bases, the J end lost 2 bases, and 5 bases lay between the germline ends. The CDR3 nucleotides are TGTGCCAGCAGTTACTCCGGCCCCTACGAGCAGTACTTC. Protein sequence: CASSYSGPYEQYF.

The chain couples TRBV19 to TRBJ2-5, with TRBD2 matching over 7 bases. In germline, CDR1 is LNHDA, CDR2 SQIVND (reference sequence). The V segment lost 3 bases and the J segment 0 bases; nucleotides outside the gene matches: 7. The CDR3 covers 16 residues. The CDR3 is CASSIGLAVYQETQYF. The CDR3 region has the DNA TGTGCCAGTAGTATTGGGCTAGCGGTGTACCAAGAGACCCAGTACTTC. The full variable domain, its missing parts supplied by reference TRBV19 and TRBJ2-5, is DGGITQSPKYLFRKEGQNVTLSCEQNLNHDAMYWYRQDPGQGLRLIYYSQIVNDFQKGDIAEGYSVSREKKESFPLTVTSAQKNPTAFYLCASSIGLAVYQETQYFGPGTRLLVL.

J is TRBJ1-5 and V is TRBV2, with D possibly TRBD1 on 5 matching bases. This CDR3 comprises 14 residues. Looked up from germline, CDR1 is SNHLY and CDR2 is FYNNEI. With 3 bases removed from V and 7 bases from J, the gap between germline ends came to 13 bases. The CDR3 is CASSEEWGSQPQHF. CDR3 sequence (DNA): TGTGCCAGCAGTGAGGAGTGGGGGTCGCAGCCCCAGCATTTT.

The gene calls are TRBV25-1 and TRBJ2-3, with 10 bases aligning to TRBD1. This CDR3 is 17 amino acids long. Germline lookup yields CDR1 MGHDK and CDR2 SYGVNS. J gave up 0 bases and V 3 bases, and 6 bases lay outside the gene matches. This CDR3 is CASSEGGTGVSTDTQYF. The CDR3 DNA is TGTGCCAGCAGTGAGGGGGGGACAGGGGTCAGCACAGATACGCAGTATTTT.

The V and J genes are TRBV18 and TRBJ1-1; TRBD1 might be the D (5 bases). This CDR3 comprises 15 residues. Trimming removed 6 bases at V and 4 bases at J, with 18 bases between. CDR1 is KGHSH, CDR2 LQKENI, per germline. CDR3: CASSPQDGAGTEAFF. As DNA, the CDR3 is TGTGCCAGCTCGCCCCAAGATGGGGCAGGCACTGAAGCTTTCTTT.

This chain connects TRBV2 to TRBJ1-6, with D hard to call. The germline CDR1 and CDR2 sequences are SNHLY and FYNNEI. The V end lost 8 bases, the J end lost 6 bases, and 8 bases lay between the germline ends. This CDR3 region has 12 residues. CDR3 in DNA: TGTGCCAGCTGCCGGTCTAATTCACCCCTCCACTTT. This translates into CASCRSNSPLHF. The complete variable domain, with remaining parts taken from reference TRBV2 and TRBJ1-6, reads EPEVTQTPSHQVTQMGQEVILRCVPISNHLYFYWYRQILGQKVEFLVSFYNNEISEKSEIFDDQFSVERPDGSNFTLKIRSTKLEDSAMYFCASCRSNSPLHFGNGTRLTVT.

The chain joins TRBV5-1 to TRBJ1-2; D might be TRBD1 (5 bases). V lost 4 bases, J lost 3 bases, and 13 bases lay in between. Germline CDR1 is SGHRS and CDR2 is YFSETQ. The CDR3 runs to 14 residues. CDR3 protein: CASSRGGGDYGYTF. The CDR3 DNA is TGCGCCAGCAGCCGGGGAGGAGGGGACTATGGCTACACCTTC.

The rearrangement joins TRBV6-6 to TRBJ2-7, with D possibly TRBD1 on 5 matching bases. V dropped 0 bases and J dropped 1 base, with 7 bases sitting between them. Germline V gives CDR1 MNHNY, CDR2 SVGAGI (reference sequence). The length of the CDR3 is 14 residues. DNA for the CDR3: TGTGCCAGCAGTTACTCGACAGCATCCTACGAGCAGTACTTC. Protein: CASSYSTASYEQYF.

The chain links TRBV28 to TRBJ2-7, with D possibly being TRBD2 (5 bases). The ends were cut back, 8 bases at V and 2 bases at J, with 13 bases in the middle. Germline CDR1 reads MDHEN; CDR2 reads SYDVKM. The CDR3 has 13 amino acids. CDR3 residues: CASGLHGTYEQYF. The DNA for the CDR3 is TGTGCCAGCGGACTCCACGGAACCTACGAGCAGTACTTC.

This clone was recorded only once. The CDR3 loop is CASSDSRAGGPPPEQFF. The CDR3 DNA sequence: TGTGCCAGCAGCGATTCCCGGGCGGGAGGGCCCCCCCCTGAGCAGTTCTTC. The chain has TRBV7-8 and TRBJ2-1; TRBD2 agrees at 9 bases. Trimming removed 5 bases from V and 9 bases from J; junction bases left unmatched: 17. Germline CDR1 SGHVS, CDR2 FQNEAQ. This CDR3 spans 17 amino acids.

The chain combines TRBV29-1 with TRBJ2-7; 9 bases align to TRBD1. Germline V gene data show CDR1 as SQVTM and CDR2 as ANQGSEA. This CDR3 has 14 amino acids. Trimming removed 6 bases from V and 3 bases from J; junction bases left unmatched: 9. CDR3 in DNA: TGCAGCGTAGAGTTCCGGGACAGGGTCTACGAGCAGTACTTC. Amino acids: CSVEFRDRVYEQYF.

J is TRBJ1-5 and V is TRBV28; 8 bases are a match to TRBD1. V dropped 6 bases and J dropped 5; count of bases not matched to a gene: 15. Germline-derived CDR1 and CDR2 are MDHEN and SYDVKM. CDR3 length: 17 amino acids. The CDR3 region has the DNA TGTGCCAGCAGCTCAACGCCGGACAGGGTTTCCGATCAGCCCCAGCATTTT. This translates into CASSSTPDRVSDQPQHF. The complete variable domain, with remaining parts taken from reference TRBV28 and TRBJ1-5, reads DVKVTQSSRYLVKRTGEKVFLECVQDMDHENMFWYRQDPGLGLRLIYFSYDVKMKEKGDIPEGYSVSREKKERFSLILESASTNQTSMYLCASSSTPDRVSDQPQHFGDGTRLSIL.

V usage is TRBV7-9 and J usage is TRBJ2-1; D unclear. This CDR3 has 14 amino acids. V lost 1 base and J lost 6, with 10 bases in between. Germline assignment: CDR1 SEHNR and CDR2 FQNEAQ (reference sequence). This CDR3 is CASSLVTKANEQFF. The CDR3 DNA reads TGTGCCAGCAGCTTAGTCACGAAGGCCAATGAGCAGTTCTTC.

J is TRBJ2-7 and V is TRBV2, with 8 bases aligning to TRBD2. With V trimmed by 7 bases and J by 4 bases, 9 bases remained unmatched. The CDR3 extends over 14 amino acids. Germline-derived CDR1 and CDR2 are SNHLY and FYNNEI. The CDR3 here is CASTPREGRYEQYF. The DNA for the CDR3 is TGTGCCAGCACTCCCCGGGAGGGCAGATACGAGCAGTACTTC.

The gene calls are TRBV2 and TRBJ2-1, with TRBD1 matching over 7 bases. The germline CDR1 and CDR2 sequences are SNHLY and FYNNEI. Unmatched junction bases numbered 7, after V lost 2 bases and J lost 3 bases. The CDR3 totals 16 residues. CDR3 sequence reads: CASSESKDRNYNEQFF. CDR3 bases: TGTGCCAGCAGTGAATCCAAGGACAGGAACTACAATGAGCAGTTCTTC.

The chain is built from TRBV5-4 and TRBJ1-1; 8 nucleotides match TRBD1. Germline V CDR1 and CDR2: SGHNT, YYREEE (reference sequence). Trimming took 1 base from V and 0 from J; bases not matched to a gene: 5. The CDR3 contains 16 residues. The CDR3 loop reads CASSLPGQVMNTEAFF. The CDR3 DNA is TGTGCCAGCAGCTTGCCGGGACAGGTCATGAACACTGAAGCTTTCTTT. The full variable domain, in which reference TRBV5-4 and TRBJ1-1 provide the parts outside the CDR3, is ETGVTQSPTHLIKTRGQQVTLRCSSQSGHNTVSWYQQALGQGPQFIFQYYREEENGRGNFPPRFSGLQFPNYSSELNVNALELDDSALYLCASSLPGQVMNTEAFFGQGTRLTVV.

The chain links TRBV29-1 to TRBJ2-5; no reliable D call. V was shortened by 7 bases and J by 5 bases, with 11 bases between the two germline ends. CDR1 and CDR2 from the germline V gene are SQVTM and ANQGSEA. The CDR3 is made up of 11 amino acids. As DNA, the CDR3 is TGCAGCGCCTGGGCGGCGGAGACCCAGTACTTC. It translates to CSAWAAETQYF. The full variable domain, with the rest looked up from reference TRBV29-1 and TRBJ2-5, is SAVISQKPSRDICQRGTSLTIQCQVDSQVTMMFWYRQQPGQSLTLIATANQGSEATYESGFVIDKFPISRPNLTFSTLTVSNMSPEDSSIYLCSAWAAETQYFGPGTRLLVL.

The chain carries TRBV5-6 and TRBJ1-2; 8 bases are a match to TRBD1. Germline V gives CDR1 SGHDT, CDR2 YYEEEE. Trimming took 6 bases from V and 6 from J; bases not matched to a gene: 7. The CDR3 is 13 residues long. DNA of the CDR3: TGTGCCAGCACCTGGGGACAGGAGCATGGCTACACCTTC. Amino acid sequence: CASTWGQEHGYTF.